Listed here are 29 T cell receptor beta chains from one sample, sequenced in a study of blood T cell repertoires in COVID-19. Some clones are missing from TCRdb's copy, which holds only in-frame ones; the method was immunoSEQ multiplex PCR. The sample shows around 86,000 clones, about 83% of them seen only once. Sequencing was done on a sample of peripheral blood. Receptors were obtained from a woman aged 80 or over with acute or convalescent COVID-19.

The genes are TRBV9 and TRBJ2-7; 12 bases agree with TRBD2. CDR1 SGDLS and CDR2 YYNGEE come from the germline V gene. Trimming took 2 bases from V and 3 from J; bases not matched to a gene: 0. The CDR3 contains 14 residues. Written as DNA, the CDR3 is TGTGCCAGCAGCGTGACTAGCGGGAGCTACGAGCAGTACTTC. Translated: CASSVTSGSYEQYF.

This chain joins TRBV19 and TRBJ1-2; D is perhaps TRBD1 (6 bases). Germline loops: CDR1 LNHDA, CDR2 SQIVND (reference sequence). The CDR3 has 14 residues. Trimming left V 5 bases short and J 4 bases short, with 14 bases between. The CDR3 nucleotides read TGTGCCAGTAGTGGATCCGACAGGATCTATGGCTACACCTTC. Its protein is CASSGSDRIYGYTF.

This rearrangement joins TRBV10-1 to TRBJ1-1, with D possibly matching TRBD1 (6 bases). Germline V CDR1 and CDR2: WNHNN, SYGVQD (reference sequence). There are 14 residues in the CDR3. V was shortened by 4 bases and J by 3 bases, with 12 bases between the two germline ends. CDR3 protein: CASSAPGHDTEAFF. CDR3 sequence (DNA): TGCGCCAGCAGTGCTCCGGGACATGACACTGAAGCTTTCTTT.

This clone was picked up one time. The V and J genes are TRBV5-1 and TRBJ2-1; D perhaps matches TRBD1 (6 bases). The CDR3 extends over 14 amino acids. V lost 0 bases to trimming and J lost 3 bases, with 7 bases between them. The germline V gene has CDR1 SGHRS and CDR2 YFSETQ. The CDR3 region is CASSLEGVYNEQFF. CDR3 nucleotide sequence: TGCGCCAGCAGCTTGGAGGGGGTCTACAATGAGCAGTTCTTC.

The J gene is TRBJ1-5, the V gene TRBV28; 10 bases agree with TRBD1. This CDR3 has 15 amino acids. In germline, CDR1 is MDHEN, CDR2 SYDVKM. After removal of 5 bases from V and 5 bases from J, the junction contained 6 bases not matched to a gene. The CDR3 loop is CASSAGDRGDQPQHF. CDR3 DNA sequence: TGTGCCAGCAGTGCCGGGGACAGGGGCGATCAGCCCCAGCATTTT. Together with reference TRBV28 and TRBJ1-5, the CDR3 gives the full variable domain: DVKVTQSSRYLVKRTGEKVFLECVQDMDHENMFWYRQDPGLGLRLIYFSYDVKMKEKGDIPEGYSVSREKKERFSLILESASTNQTSMYLCASSAGDRGDQPQHFGDGTRLSIL.

The rearrangement uses TRBV5-1 and TRBJ2-5, with 14 bases identical to TRBD2. CDR1 is SGHRS and CDR2 is YFSETQ in the germline V gene. Germline trimming cut 3 bases from V and 4 bases from J; bases unmatched to any gene: 11. The CDR3 contains 18 residues. The DNA for the CDR3 is TGCGCCAGCAGCTCAGGGGGACTAGCGGGAGTGGGGCGAGAGACCCAGTACTTC. Protein: CASSSGGLAGVGRETQYF.

V usage is TRBV5-1 and J usage is TRBJ2-1; 13 bases agree with TRBD2. The CDR3 covers 16 residues. The V gene end was trimmed by 4 bases and the J gene end by 5 bases; junction bases not matched to a gene: 6. Per germline, CDR1 SGHRS and CDR2 YFSETQ. The CDR3 DNA is TGCGCCAGCAGCACAGGACTAGCGGGAGCAAACAATGAGCAGTTCTTC. Protein: CASSTGLAGANNEQFF.

The chain couples TRBV9 to TRBJ2-3; 9 bases match TRBD2. Trimming removed 0 bases from V and 7 bases from J; junction bases left unmatched: 15. The CDR3 loop spans 18 amino acids. Germline V lookup: CDR1 SGDLS, CDR2 YYNGEE. CDR3 DNA sequence: TGTGCCAGCAGCGTAGAGGATCTCGCTAGCGGGGCCTTAAATACGCAGTATTTT. Translating it yields CASSVEDLASGALNTQYF.

The CDR3 protein is CAITSPAWDEQFF. In DNA, the CDR3 is TGTGCCATCACTAGCCCAGCGTGGGATGAGCAGTTCTTC. The chain employs TRBV10-3 and TRBJ2-1; D possibly corresponds to TRBD2 (5 bases). Germline V gives CDR1 ENHRY, CDR2 SYGVKD. V was cut by 7 bases and J by 8 bases, with 15 bases left in between. This CDR3 spans 13 amino acids.

The chain links TRBV29-1 to TRBJ2-7, with a tentative D call TRBD2 (7 bases). There are 12 residues in the CDR3. The germline V gene encodes CDR1 SQVTM and CDR2 ANQGSEA. Trimming took off 3 bases at V and 5 bases at J, with 11 bases between the two ends. CDR3: CSVDSGGNEQYF. The CDR3 nucleotides read TGCAGCGTTGATTCGGGGGGCAACGAGCAGTACTTC.

This rearrangement joins TRBV7-6 to TRBJ2-2; 10 bases match TRBD2. V shed 2 bases, J shed 5 bases, and the junction held 5 bases outside the gene matches. Germline V gene data show CDR1 as SGHVS and CDR2 as FNYEAQ. The CDR3 is 16 residues long. Here the CDR3 reads CASSLPSGSWTGELFF. The CDR3 coding sequence is TGTGCCAGCAGCTTACCTAGCGGGAGCTGGACCGGGGAGCTGTTTTTT.

The chain is built from TRBV18 and TRBJ2-7, with D possibly being TRBD1 (5 bases). V lost 5 bases and J lost 3, with 14 bases in between. From germline, CDR1 is KGHSH and CDR2 LQKENI. The CDR3 loop spans 14 amino acids. CDR3 region: CASSRGPVVYEQYF. In nucleotides, the CDR3 is TGTGCCAGCTCAAGGGGCCCCGTCGTCTACGAGCAGTACTTC.

The chain employs TRBV23-1 and TRBJ2-6; 12 bases align to TRBD1. TRBV23-1 carries the ORF label, with uncertain function. The CDR3 has 21 amino acids. V lost 2 bases to trimming and J lost 4 bases; unmatched junction nucleotides: 15. CDR3 in DNA: TGCGCCAGCAGTCAACCCACCCACCCGGGACAGGGGGCGGGGGGGGCCAACGTCCTGACTTTC. Its translation: CASSQPTHPGQGAGGANVLTF.

The J gene is TRBJ2-5, the V gene TRBV7-9, with 8 bases lining up with TRBD1. This CDR3 is 15 amino acids long. CDR1 SEHNR and CDR2 FQNEAQ come from the germline V gene (reference sequence). The ends lost 4 bases at V and 1 base at J; junction bases unmatched: 5. CDR3 DNA sequence: TGTGCCAGCAGCTCGCTGGGACAGGCCCAAGAGACCCAGTACTTC. It codes for CASSSLGQAQETQYF.

V and J are TRBV28 and TRBJ2-7; 10 bases match TRBD2. V shed 5 bases, J shed 5 bases, and the junction held 12 bases outside the gene matches. The germline V gene encodes CDR1 MDHEN and CDR2 SYDVKM. There are 16 residues in the CDR3. The CDR3 coding sequence is TGTGCCAGCAGTGCCACTCTAGCGGGAGCTGGCGACGAGCAGTACTTC. It specifies CASSATLAGAGDEQYF.

V is TRBV15 and J is TRBJ2-1, with TRBD2 as a possible D gene (6 bases). Per germline, CDR1 LNHNV and CDR2 YYDKDF (reference sequence). CDR3 length: 16 residues. Trimming shortened V by 0 bases and J by 3 bases, and 12 bases separated the two germline ends. CDR3: CATSRDRGGDYNEQFF. The CDR3 region has the DNA TGTGCCACCAGCAGAGATAGGGGCGGGGACTACAATGAGCAGTTCTTC.

The chain employs TRBV2 and TRBJ1-2; the match to TRBD1 covers 7 bases. Germline-derived CDR1 and CDR2 are SNHLY and FYNNEI. Trimming took 11 bases from V and 2 from J; bases not matched to a gene: 5. The CDR3 has 12 residues. The CDR3: CAEGAVNYGYTF. The DNA for the CDR3 is TGTGCCGAGGGGGCAGTAAACTATGGCTACACCTTC.

This clone has a handful of counts. At one of its ends the junction is not consistent with the germline gene, which may arise from a read error. The rearrangement links TRBV6-5 to TRBJ1-1, with D possibly TRBD1 on 6 matching bases. The CDR3 length is 14 residues. Per germline, CDR1 MNHEY and CDR2 SVGAGI. The CDR3 loop is CASRPTLGTPLSLF. The CDR3 DNA reads as TGTGCCAGCAGGCCTACTTTGGGGACACCCCTCTCCCTCTTT.

The chain couples TRBV6-6 to TRBJ2-5, with D perhaps matching TRBD1 (6 bases). Germline assignment: CDR1 MNHNY and CDR2 SVGAGI (reference sequence). CDR3 length: 15 residues. Trimming left V 7 bases short and J 0 bases short, with 15 bases between. The CDR3 is CASNEARGYQETQYF. The CDR3 DNA reads TGTGCCAGCAATGAGGCCAGGGGTTACCAAGAGACCCAGTACTTC.

The V call is TRBV12-3 or TRBV12-4, the J call TRBJ2-1, with 7 bases fitting TRBD2. CDR3 length: 13 residues. V lost 8 bases to trimming and J lost 8 bases; unmatched junction nucleotides: 9. The CDR3 here is CASQGEGRDEQFF. The DNA for the CDR3 is TGTGCCAGCCAAGGGGAGGGCCGGGATGAGCAGTTCTTC.

This clone was observed a few times. V is TRBV5-1 and J is TRBJ2-1; 8 bases agree with TRBD2. This CDR3 has 15 amino acids. CDR1 and CDR2 (germline): SGHRS, YFSETQ. J was trimmed by 5 bases and V by 4 bases; bases with no gene match: 8. The CDR3 nucleotides are TGCGCCAGCAGCGCTACCGGGACTAGGAACAATGAGCAGTTCTTC. It yields the protein CASSATGTRNNEQFF.

The chain recombines TRBV2 with TRBJ2-5, with 9 bases matching TRBD1. CDR1 and CDR2 (germline): SNHLY, FYNNEI. Trimming took 5 bases from V and 7 from J; bases not matched to a gene: 11. This CDR3 region has 15 residues. The CDR3, as DNA: TGTGCCAGCAGTATACAGGGGGCCGCCCAGGGGACCCAGTACTTC. This translates into CASSIQGAAQGTQYF.

This chain uses TRBV18 with TRBJ2-1, with 11 bases aligning to TRBD2. The CDR3 loop spans 15 amino acids. Trimming removed 4 bases from V and 4 bases from J; junction bases left unmatched: 3. CDR1 is KGHSH, CDR2 LQKENI, per germline. CDR3 region: CASSLGTSGYNEQFF. The CDR3 DNA is TGTGCCAGCTCACTAGGGACTAGCGGTTACAATGAGCAGTTCTTC.

This chain links TRBV4-2 with TRBJ2-5; a possible D gene is TRBD1 (6 bases). Germline values: CDR1 LGHNA, CDR2 YNFKEQ. V was pared by 0 bases and J by 5 bases, with 7 bases between. The CDR3 extends over 13 amino acids. CDR3 protein: CASSQDRGETQYF. CDR3 DNA: TGTGCCAGCAGCCAAGACAGGGGCGAGACCCAGTACTTC.

The CDR3 nucleotides are TGCGCCAGCAGGACAGGGCAAGGCTACACCTTC. It codes for CASRTGQGYTF. The chain uses TRBV23-1 and TRBJ1-2, with TRBD1 matching over 7 bases. TRBV23-1 is an ORF; its function is uncertain. The CDR3 is 11 amino acids. Trimming cost V 6 bases and J 8 bases; bases outside gene matches: 3.

V usage is TRBV5-8 and J usage is TRBJ2-1; TRBD2 aligns across 14 bases. Germline V gene lookup returns CDR1 SGHTS and CDR2 YDEGEE. CDR3 length equals 14 residues. V was pared by 5 bases and J by 12 bases, with 7 bases of the junction left unmatched. Here the CDR3 reads CASSSGLAGVTQFF. CDR3 in DNA: TGTGCCAGCAGTTCGGGACTAGCGGGAGTTACGCAGTTCTTC.

The chain combines TRBV9 with TRBJ2-5, with TRBD2 matching over 10 bases. Per the germline V gene, CDR1 is SGDLS and CDR2 is YYNGEE. CDR3 size: 21 residues. Losses at the gene ends were 0 bases for V and 3 bases for J; bases not matched to a gene: 20. The CDR3 here is CASSVAPPRPGRTSGEETQYF. CDR3 bases: TGTGCCAGCAGCGTAGCCCCCCCAAGGCCTGGGAGGACTAGCGGAGAAGAGACCCAGTACTTC.

V and J are TRBV4-2 and TRBJ1-6; D call uncertain. Germline CDR1 reads LGHNA; CDR2 reads YNFKEQ. Trimming pared 1 base from V and 0 bases from J, leaving 10 bases between. This CDR3 has 17 amino acids. The CDR3 here is CASSQVGGSSYNSPLHF. CDR3 nucleotide sequence: TGTGCCAGCAGCCAAGTAGGCGGGAGCTCCTATAATTCACCCCTCCACTTT.

The rearrangement joins TRBV28 to TRBJ1-4; 7 nucleotides agree with TRBD1. CDR1 MDHEN and CDR2 SYDVKM come from the germline V gene. The junction had 4 bases not matched to a gene; V was cut back by 4 bases and J by 2 bases. The CDR3 loop spans 15 amino acids. The CDR3: CASSSEGATNEKLFF. The CDR3 DNA follows: TGTGCCAGCAGTTCTGAGGGGGCGACTAATGAAAAACTGTTTTTT.